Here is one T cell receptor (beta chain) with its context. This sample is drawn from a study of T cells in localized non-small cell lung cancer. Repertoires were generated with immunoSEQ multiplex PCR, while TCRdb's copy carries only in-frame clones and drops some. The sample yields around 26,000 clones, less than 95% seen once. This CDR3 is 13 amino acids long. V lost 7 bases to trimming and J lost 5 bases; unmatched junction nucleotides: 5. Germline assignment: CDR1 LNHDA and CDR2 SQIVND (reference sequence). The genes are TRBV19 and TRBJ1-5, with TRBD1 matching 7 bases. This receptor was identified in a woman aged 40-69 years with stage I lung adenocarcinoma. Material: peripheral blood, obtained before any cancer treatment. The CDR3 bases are TGTGCCAGTAAGGGGGACAGTTATCAGCCCCAGCATTTT. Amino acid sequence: CASKGDSYQPQHF.